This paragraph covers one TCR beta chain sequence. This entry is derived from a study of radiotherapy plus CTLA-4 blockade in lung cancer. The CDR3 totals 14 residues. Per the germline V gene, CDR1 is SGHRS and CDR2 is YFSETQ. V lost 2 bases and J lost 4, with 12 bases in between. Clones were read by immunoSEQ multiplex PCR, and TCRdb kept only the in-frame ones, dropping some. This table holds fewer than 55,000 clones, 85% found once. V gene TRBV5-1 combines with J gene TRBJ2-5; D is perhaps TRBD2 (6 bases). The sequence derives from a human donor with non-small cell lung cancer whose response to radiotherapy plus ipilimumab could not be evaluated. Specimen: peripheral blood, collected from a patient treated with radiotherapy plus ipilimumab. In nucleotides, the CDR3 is TGCGCCAGCAGCTTACAAGGGACTCGAGAGACCCAGTACTTC. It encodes CASSLQGTRETQYF.